Listed below are T cell receptor beta chains from one sample, sequenced in a study of control samples from healthy donors and cancer patients. Libraries were prepared by immunoSEQ multiplex PCR; TCRdb keeps only in-frame clonotypes and omits some of them. The sample shows 120,000 to 150,000 clones, about 89% of them seen only once. Specimen: blood. Receptor source: a young man in good health. The CDR3 runs from the conserved cysteine through the conserved F or W. The D gene is left open where the match is weak. Clone size is given for some rows only: seen once, a few or many times, or a class if the clone is expanded.

j_gene | d_gene | abundance | v_gene | CDR3nt | CDR3aa
TRBJ2-5 | TRBD2 | NA | TRBV18 | TGTGCCAGCTTCTCAAACGAGCGGGGTCTTCAAGAGACCCAGTACTTC | CASFSNERGLQETQYF
TRBJ2-5 | TRBD2 | NA | TRBV7-6 | TGTGCCAGCAGTTCTAGCGGGGCGGGGACCCAGTACTTC | CASSSSGAGTQYF
TRBJ1-1 | TRBD1 | NA | TRBV7-2 | TGTGCCAGCAGCTCGTCACAGGGGGCCCGGACTGAAGCTTTCTTT | CASSSSQGARTEAFF
TRBJ2-5 | TRBD1 | NA | TRBV24-1 | TGTGCCACCAGTGATTCCGCGACAGGGGCCGGGGAGACCCAGTACTTC | CATSDSATGAGETQYF
TRBJ2-3 | NA | NA | TRBV7-9 | TGTGCCAGCAGCCCAGCCCGGGGAGATACGCAGTATTTT | CASSPARGDTQYF
TRBJ2-6 | NA | NA | TRBV7-3 | TGTGCCAGCAGCTTAAGTTGGGACGTCGGCTCTGGGGCCAACGTCCTGACTTTC | CASSLSWDVGSGANVLTF
TRBJ1-1 | NA | NA | TRBV6-6 | TGTGCCAGCAGTTACTCGACTCGGAACACTGAAGCTTTCTTT | CASSYSTRNTEAFF
TRBJ2-3 | NA | NA | TRBV5-1 | TGCGCCAGCAGCTTGGAACCTTCAGATACGCAGTATTTT | CASSLEPSDTQYF
TRBJ1-5 | NA | NA | TRBV4-2 | TGTGCCAGCAGCCAGAGTGCGGATACCCAGGCCCAGCATTTT | CASSQSADTQAQHF
TRBJ1-5 | NA | NA | TRBV24-1 | TGTGCCACCAGTGTTCTGAACTTGTTCGCCCATCCCCAGCATTTT | CATSVLNLFAHPQHF
TRBJ2-5 | TRBD2 | NA | TRBV7-9 | TGTGCCAGCCGAACGGGACTAGCTGGAGAGACCCAGTACTTC | CASRTGLAGETQYF
TRBJ2-2 | NA | NA | TRBV7-9 | TGTGCCAGCAGCTTATTCGCCGGGGAGCTGTTTTTT | CASSLFAGELFF
TRBJ1-2 | NA | NA | TRBV24-1 | TGTGCCACCAGTGATTTTGGAGGGGCTGGCTACACCTTC | CATSDFGGAGYTF
TRBJ2-1 | NA | few | TRBV3-1/TRBV3-2 | TGTGCCAGCAGCCACACAGGATCCCATCAGAACAATGAGCAGTTCTTC | CASSHTGSHQNNEQFF
TRBJ2-5 | NA | NA | TRBV11-2 | TGTGCCAGCAGTTCTCAACGGTGGCAAGAGACCCAGTACTTC | CASSSQRWQETQYF
TRBJ2-2 | TRBD1 | NA | TRBV19 | TGTGCCAGTAGTATACAGGGGACAGGGACCGGGGAGCTGTTTTTT | CASSIQGTGTGELFF